The T cell receptor beta chain under discussion was sequenced for a study of blood T cell repertoires in COVID-19. Study details: Sample material is recorded as cDNA or gDNA derived from T cells, B-cell-depleted T cells, or PBMCs.

Trimming shortened V by 1 base and J by 7 bases, and 10 bases separated the two germline ends. CDR1 is SEHNR and CDR2 is FQNEAQ in the germline V gene (reference sequence). This CDR3 contains 14 residues. Method: immunoSEQ multiplex PCR; TCRdb's copy keeps in-frame clones and lacks some. Of around 130,000 clones in the sample, 80% to 90% were seen once. The V and J genes are TRBV7-9 and TRBJ1-4; D not certain. The specimen was peripheral blood. The origin of this receptor is a human donor in a cohort sampled during active COVID-19. The CDR3 here is CASSLDSSVEKLFF. CDR3 DNA: TGTGCCAGCAGCTTAGACTCGTCCGTTGAAAAACTGTTTTTT.